This TCR beta chain is drawn from a study of OX40 agonist ivuxolimab in advanced cancers. Regarding the complete study: Ivuxolimab, which targeted the costimulatory receptor OX40 (CD134), was an agonistic, fully human IgG2 monoclonal antibody. Intravenous ivuxolimab was administered to patients every 2 weeks at six dose levels: 0.01, 0.1, 0.3, 1.5, 3 and 10 mg/kg. Of the approximately 54 patients in dose escalation, about 20 had hepatocellular carcinoma, about 15 had melanoma, 9 had renal cell carcinoma and 9 had head and neck cancer. A male proportion of roughly 80% and a mean age of about 60 years, ranging from roughly 23 to 85, were recorded for the dose-escalation cohort. Patients were allowed to have had prior anti-PD-1, anti-PD-L1 or anti-CTLA-4 therapy, and approximately 40% of the dose-escalation patients had previously received checkpoint inhibitors. Three dose-escalation patients achieved partial responses, one with hepatocellular carcinoma and two with cutaneous melanoma. Peripheral TCRbeta sequencing aimed to test whether ivuxolimab altered TCR sequence diversity and caused clonal T-cell expansion. The monotherapy dose-escalation portion (N ≈ 52 patients) of the phase I ivuxolimab trial is reported in the paper. Findings and caveats that apply to the study as a whole: Clonal expansion of both CD4+ and CD8+ blood T cells was observed from baseline to week 6 at doses 0.1 to 3.0 mg/kg. After ivuxolimab, CD8+ T cells had more expanded clones than CD4+ T cells on average. Low levels of normalized T-cell clonal expansion were also shown by some nonresponding patients. The antigen specificity of the peripheral T cells that underwent clonal expansion was not determined. In partial responders in the 0.1-3.0 mg/kg groups, normalized peripheral clonal expansion was found to be among the lowest, especially among CD8+ T cells.

Concerning this clone: Its binding antigen is unknown. Base-call qualities are not available, and no considerably larger clone is one nucleotide away.

At the junction V is shortened by 4 bases and J by 6 bases; bases outside the gene matches: 8. CDR1 MNHEY and CDR2 SMNVEV are derived from the germline V gene (reference sequence). The CDR3 measures 17 amino acids from cysteine to phenylalanine. Just the 51-base CDR3 DNA is kept, in frame starting at base 1. For sequencing of the TCRbeta CDR3 region, genomic DNA was extracted from the sorted cells. The immunoSEQ Assay was used to sequence the TCRbeta CDR3 regions. TCRdb retrieved this table from immuneACCESS and kept in-frame rearrangements only. Not all clones are present; in checked studies, unresolved V genes account for under half, and no reason is known for the remainder. The sample profile shows approximately 68,000 clones; about 92% of them were found once. The ten largest make up 8.5% to 10% of the sample. The trial excluded patients who had a history of autoimmune disease or who were on systemic immunosuppression. Peripheral blood for TCR sequencing was collected from all dose cohorts at baseline, on cycle 4 day 1, and on cycle 7 day 1. Samples came from an open-label, multicenter, first-in-human phase I dose-escalation trial of ivuxolimab. The trial enrolled adults with locally advanced or metastatic head and neck squamous cell, hepatocellular, melanoma or renal cell carcinoma. Before TCR sequencing, CD4+ T cells and CD8+ T cells from peripheral blood were sorted into separate populations.

Material: CD4+ or CD8+ T cells sorted from blood, obtained in a trial of the OX40 agonist ivuxolimab. The chain couples TRBV27 to TRBJ2-1; TRBD2 lines up with 14 middle nucleotides. The clonotype comes from an adult with an advanced solid tumor such as melanoma, head and neck, liver or kidney cancer. The bases read TGTGCCAGCAGTTCCCTGACTAGCGGGGGGGCTGGCAATGAGCAGTTCTTC. Its protein is CASSSLTSGGAGNEQFF.